The next 8 T cell receptor beta chains were all read from a single sample in a study of T cell responses to AZD1222 COVID-19 vaccine. TCRdb's table, derived via immunoSEQ multiplex PCR, lists solely in-frame clones and lacks some. The sample yields 100,000 to 120,000 clones, approximately 92% seen once. The source was peripheral blood, collected 28 days after the second AZD1222 dose. These receptors were taken from an adult who received the AZD1222 COVID-19 vaccine.

The chain combines TRBV5-4 with TRBJ2-5; 7 nucleotides agree with TRBD1. J lost 5 bases, V lost 0 bases, and 4 bases had no gene match. Germline assignment: CDR1 SGHNT and CDR2 YYREEE (reference sequence). The CDR3 length is 14 residues. This CDR3 is CASSLVGGGETQYF. In nucleotides, the CDR3 is TGTGCCAGCAGCTTGGTAGGGGGCGGTGAGACCCAGTACTTC. The full variable domain, rest sourced from reference TRBV5-4 and TRBJ2-5, is ETGVTQSPTHLIKTRGQQVTLRCSSQSGHNTVSWYQQALGQGPQFIFQYYREEENGRGNFPPRFSGLQFPNYSSELNVNALELDDSALYLCASSLVGGGETQYFGPGTRLLVL.

The gene calls are TRBV18 and TRBJ1-6, with 8 nucleotides matching TRBD1. The ends lost 3 bases at V and 9 bases at J; junction bases unmatched: 4. CDR1 and CDR2 from the germline V gene are KGHSH and LQKENI. CDR3 length equals 14 residues. CDR3 in DNA: TGTGCCAGCTCACCGGACAGGGTGGGTTCACCCCTCCACTTT. Translated: CASSPDRVGSPLHF.

This sequence joins TRBV7-3 and TRBJ2-1, with TRBD2 identical over 9 bases. Germline-derived CDR1 and CDR2 are SGHTA and FQGTGA. The CDR3 is 12 amino acids. V shed 9 bases, J shed 6 bases, and the junction held 3 bases outside the gene matches. CDR3 sequence: CASRAGGNEQFF. In DNA form, the CDR3 reads TGTGCCAGTAGAGCGGGGGGCAATGAGCAGTTCTTC.

This chain uses TRBV4-3 with TRBJ1-2; 7 positions agree with TRBD1. V shed 2 bases and J 5 bases; nucleotides not matched to a gene: 5. CDR3 length: 14 amino acids. Germline-derived CDR1 and CDR2 are LGHNA and YSLEER. The CDR3 spells CASSQQTGWYGYTF. CDR3 nucleotide sequence: TGCGCCAGCAGCCAACAGACAGGGTGGTATGGCTACACCTTC.

In regard to this clone: At the DNA level, this CDR3 is encoded by other sequences in the same sample as well. The rearrangement links TRBV18 to TRBJ1-5; D not certain. CDR3 length: 13 amino acids. The germline V gene encodes CDR1 KGHSH and CDR2 LQKENI. The ends were cut back, 6 bases at V and 4 bases at J, with 10 bases in the middle. DNA for the CDR3: TGTGCCAGCTCCCCGGTGGGGAATCAGCCCCAGCATTTT. Translation gives CASSPVGNQPQHF.

The chain couples TRBV6-4 to TRBJ1-1; TRBD1 agrees at 10 bases. Looked up from germline, CDR1 is MRHNA and CDR2 is SNTAGT. With 6 bases clipped from V and 4 bases from J, the junction kept 5 bases outside the gene matches. The CDR3 is 14 amino acids. The CDR3 reads CASSPRDRGTEAFF. The DNA for the CDR3 is TGTGCCAGCAGCCCCCGGGACAGGGGCACTGAAGCTTTCTTT.

CDR3 in DNA: TGTGCCAGCAGCCGGGCCGGGGCCCCCTACTATGGCTACACCTTC. Its translation is CASSRAGAPYYGYTF. The genes are TRBV5-4 and TRBJ1-2, with D possibly matching TRBD1 (5 bases). Trimming removed 4 bases from V and 3 bases from J, with 16 bases in between. This CDR3 comprises 15 residues. Germline-derived CDR1 and CDR2 are SGHNT and YYREEE (reference sequence).

The V gene is TRBV3-1 (or the pseudogene TRBV3-2), the J gene TRBJ1-2; D call uncertain. The CDR3 length is 13 residues. Germline CDR1 and CDR2: LGHDT and YNNKEL (reference sequence). Trimming pared 4 bases from V and 4 bases from J, leaving 10 bases between. CDR3 sequence (DNA): TGTGCCAGCAGCCCCCCGGCAGGCTATGGCTACACCTTC. This codes for CASSPPAGYGYTF.